The rows below give T cell receptor beta chains drawn from one sample of a study of blood T cells in healthy people across ages. MiXCR, applied by TCRdb to the 5' RACE reads, yields one record per CDR3 protein. This repertoire shows 1.5 million to 1.8 million distinct CDR3 sequences, less than 45% found once; its top ten account for about 4%. The sequenced material came from blood. All receptors come from a woman aged 18-29 years in good health. Each CDR3 is given with its conserved first and last residue. The D gene is left open where the match is weak. A clone size is listed for some rows: how often the clone was seen (once, few, many), or a class if it is expanded.

d_gene	v_gene	j_gene	abundance	CDR3aa
-	TRBV10-3	TRBJ1-4	-	CAIQSTDNEKLFF
-	TRBV27	TRBJ2-1	-	CASRPIAGGLNEQFF
-	TRBV14	TRBJ2-3	-	CASSLRGARGSTQYF
-	TRBV6-5	TRBJ2-7	-	CVSSYFLDSSYEQYF
-	TRBV12-3/TRBV12-4	TRBJ1-5	-	CASSVWGRQPQHF
-	TRBV7-2	TRBJ2-5	-	CASTQRSTEETQYF
TRBD1	TRBV5-1	TRBJ2-1	-	CASSLPGTGGHEQFF
TRBD1	TRBV29-1	-	few	CSVSGTGAFREQYF
-	TRBV29-1	TRBJ1-2	many	CSVEGRVNYGYTF
TRBD1	TRBV18	TRBJ1-2	few	CASSPNTGTGMYGYTF
-	TRBV14	-	-	CASSHPGTSLYEQYF
-	TRBV7-2	TRBJ2-1	few	CASSRFVEISYNEQFF
-	TRBV7-8	TRBJ1-1	-	CASSRAEQTEAFF
-	TRBV4-1	-	few	CASSQAPGQAYEQYF
TRBD2	TRBV25-1	TRBJ2-1	few	CASSREGTRHEQFF
-	TRBV29-1	TRBJ2-5	-	CSARDPGGTQYF
-	TRBV20-1	TRBJ1-2	-	CSADDRNYGYTF
-	TRBV7-9	TRBJ1-2	-	CTSSPTGNYGYTF
TRBD2	TRBV7-9	TRBJ2-1	few	CASSSPLTGGLRDEQFF
TRBD2	TRBV10-3	TRBJ2-1	few	CAISESDGTSGNNEQFF
TRBD2	TRBV11-2	TRBJ2-5	few	CASSLEISGRETQYF
-	TRBV5-1	-	-	CASSLDRPGIGTQYF